A single sample gave rise to the 11 T cell receptor beta chains below, sequenced in a study of T cell changes during pregnancy in multiple sclerosis (dated by TCRdb to the late 2010s). The library relied on the immunoSEQ multiplex PCR assay. TCRdb provides this immuneACCESS table in a form limited to in-frame rearrangements. Some clones are lacking; in checked studies, under half of them reflect an unresolved V gene, and why the rest are absent is not known. This sample comprises 70,000 to 75,000 clones, around 92% of them detected only once. 2.3% of the sample comes from the top ten. Sequencing used peripheral blood, obtained before pregnancy. These TCRs come from a female donor with multiple sclerosis, enrolled in a pregnancy study.

V usage is TRBV2 and J usage is TRBJ2-7; weak D call: TRBD2 (6 bases). With 5 bases removed from V and 1 base from J, the gap between germline ends came to 9 bases. This CDR3 region has 13 residues. Germline CDR1 SNHLY, CDR2 FYNNEI. This CDR3 is CASSYLASYEQYF. As DNA, the CDR3 is TGTGCCAGCAGTTATCTAGCGTCCTACGAGCAGTACTTC.

V and J are TRBV7-3 and TRBJ2-1; 7 bases fit TRBD2. The CDR3 extends over 15 amino acids. The germline V gene has CDR1 SGHTA and CDR2 FQGTGA. Germline trimming cut 4 bases from V and 8 bases from J; bases unmatched to any gene: 11. CDR3 in amino acids: CASSSEDGGRDEQFF. DNA of the CDR3: TGTGCCAGCAGCTCGGAGGACGGCGGGAGAGATGAGCAGTTCTTC.

This clone has just a few counts. This sequence joins TRBV19 and TRBJ1-2; D is ambiguous. Trimming cost V 0 bases and J 1 base, with 9 bases left between them. Germline CDR1 reads LNHDA; CDR2 reads SQIVND (reference sequence). The CDR3 consists of 15 residues. The CDR3 reads CASSIDYSFNYGYTF. Here the CDR3 DNA reads TGTGCCAGTAGTATAGATTACAGCTTTAACTATGGCTACACCTTC.

The table lists this clone with a count of one. This rearrangement joins TRBV6-1 to TRBJ2-2; no definite D call. V was cut by 3 bases and J by 1 base, with 3 bases left in between. Germline V gene sequence: CDR1 MNHNS, CDR2 SASEGT. CDR3 length: 13 amino acids. CDR3 in amino acids: CASSDRNTGELFF. Written as DNA, the CDR3 is TGTGCCAGCAGTGACAGGAACACCGGGGAGCTGTTTTTT.

The chain recombines TRBV6-5 with TRBJ1-1, with 9 nucleotides matching TRBD1. Trimming cost V 2 bases and J 7 bases; bases outside gene matches: 2. The CDR3 is 13 residues long. Germline CDR1 is MNHEY and CDR2 is SVGAGI. The CDR3 here is CASSYGTGLEAFF. The CDR3 coding sequence is TGTGCCAGCAGTTACGGGACAGGGCTTGAAGCTTTCTTT.

This clone came up once. CDR3 sequence: CASSGYPEGIATDTQYF. CDR3 DNA: TGTGCCAGCAGTGGTTACCCCGAGGGCATAGCCACAGATACGCAGTATTTT. This chain joins TRBV7-9 and TRBJ2-3; possible D gene TRBD2, 5 bases. V lost 6 bases to trimming and J lost 2 bases, with 21 bases between them. The CDR3 sequence is 17 residues long. The germline gives CDR1 SEHNR, CDR2 FQNEAQ (reference sequence).

The gene calls are TRBV11-2 and TRBJ2-7; TRBD1 matches 7 bases. The V and J ends lost 5 bases and 2 bases, in that order; junction bases with no gene match: 6. The V gene's germline CDR1 is SGHAT and CDR2 FQNNGV. CDR3 length: 14 amino acids. The CDR3 protein is CASSVYRGPYEQYF. CDR3 nucleotides: TGTGCCAGCAGCGTCTACAGGGGACCCTACGAGCAGTACTTC.

The J gene is TRBJ2-3, the V gene TRBV27, with 16 nucleotides matching TRBD2. The germline CDR1 and CDR2 sequences are MNHEY and SMNVEV (reference sequence). The CDR3 spans 16 residues. Trimming cost V 5 bases and J 12 bases; bases outside gene matches: 11. CDR3 bases: TGTGCCAGCAGTCGTGGGACTAGCGGGAGGGCCAGTTTCCAGTATTTT. This encodes CASSRGTSGRASFQYF.

This sequence joins TRBV7-3 and TRBJ2-1, with D possibly being TRBD1 (5 bases). This CDR3 spans 13 amino acids. With 4 bases removed from V and 8 bases from J, the gap between germline ends came to 12 bases. CDR1 is SGHTA, CDR2 FQGTGA, per germline. The CDR3 nucleotides are TGTGCCAGCAGCTCCGGTCTCAGGGATGAGCAGTTCTTC. Translating gives CASSSGLRDEQFF.

The chain couples TRBV7-2 to TRBJ1-5; the D gene is possibly TRBD1 (5 bases). The CDR3 loop spans 15 amino acids. Germline CDR1 SGHTA, CDR2 FQGNSA. Trimming left V 6 bases short and J 0 bases short, with 12 bases between. The CDR3 reads CASRPAGDSNQPQHF. DNA of the CDR3: TGTGCCAGCAGACCTGCGGGGGATAGCAATCAGCCCCAGCATTTT.

V and J are TRBV7-8 and TRBJ2-2; 8 bases match TRBD1. This CDR3 is 15 amino acids long. Germline V gives CDR1 SGHVS, CDR2 FQNEAQ. The V gene end was trimmed by 2 bases and the J gene end by 4 bases; junction bases not matched to a gene: 3. CDR3 in amino acids: CASSLSRGRTGELFF. The CDR3 DNA reads as TGTGCCAGCAGCTTATCCAGGGGGCGCACCGGGGAGCTGTTTTTT. Filled out from reference TRBV7-8 and TRBJ2-2, the complete variable domain reads GAGVSQSPRYKVAKRGQDVALRCDPISGHVSLFWYQQALGQGPEFLTYFQNEAQLDKSGLPSDRFFAERPEGSVSTLKIQRTQQEDSAVYLCASSLSRGRTGELFFGEGSRLTVL.